This T cell receptor beta chain emerged from a study of CD4 T cells in relation to SARS-CoV-2 and coronaviruses. Background on the study: PBMCs were cultured with antigen for over nine days before TCR beta sequencing. Shared crossreactive spike epitopes were mapped to their HLA restriction.

For nine to ten days, roughly 9 x 10^4 sorted CD4+ cells grew with T cell-depleted PBMCs and CEF. General observations from the study: Approximately 65% of donors had memory CD4+ clonotypes crossrecognizing SARS-CoV-2 and common cold coronavirus spike.

The sample holds one count of this clone. Its target is unknown. Only in-frame clones appear in the TCRdb table, and some are missing; sequencing was by immunoSEQ multiplex PCR. The data hold tens of thousands of clones, with 77% observed a single time. The receptor was derived from an adult with COVID-19. Sequencing was carried out using memory CD4+ T cells from PBMCs, cultured in vitro.

The CDR3 here is CASSPGGTDTQYF. The CDR3 DNA reads as TGTGCCAGCAGCCCGGGGGGCACAGATACGCAGTATTTT. The genes are TRBV5-5 and TRBJ2-3; tentative D call: TRBD2 (6 bases). V gave up 4 bases and J gave up 1 base, with 7 bases separating them. Germline CDR1 SGHKS, CDR2 YYEKEE (reference sequence). This CDR3 spans 13 amino acids.